This is a list of T cell receptor beta chains from one sample in a study of beta chain features in type 1 diabetes. Assay used: immunoSEQ multiplex PCR; TCRdb lists only in-frame clones, some missing. The table records around 310,000 clones, about 13% of them present only once. Specimen: naive CD4+ T cells from blood. These TCRs come from a woman between 18 and 29 years old with type 1 diabetes. Both conserved end residues are part of each CDR3.

J gene,V gene,CDR3 protein
TRBJ1-5,TRBV7-9,CASSLGRDRGNQPQHF
TRBJ2-1,TRBV5-6,CASSFVDSPYNEQFF
TRBJ2-7,TRBV7-9,CASSLTQGRGTYEQYF
TRBJ2-1,TRBV5-6,CASSFTRWNEQFF
TRBJ2-1,TRBV6-6,CASSSQGAALNEQFF
TRBJ2-2,TRBV4-1,CASSQVGSGELFF
TRBJ2-1,TRBV29-1,CSVEDPGPGGLEQFF
TRBJ2-3,TRBV7-2,CASRSRAGVTDTQYF
TRBJ2-1,TRBV7-9,CASSLGPGLAGGPYNEQFF
TRBJ2-1,TRBV15,CATSRDLEEQFF
TRBJ2-3,TRBV18,CASSPPNSGITDTQYF
TRBJ1-1,TRBV29-1,CSVEKPGKTEAFF
TRBJ2-7,TRBV5-4,CASSFRTAYEQYF